Detailed here is one T cell receptor beta chain. Its target is unknown. CD25-based Treg depletion was applied to purified naive CD4+ T cells. The germline V and J ends were trimmed by 7 bases and 4 bases, with 13 bases remaining between them. This CDR3 has 13 amino acids. Amplification of TRBV12-4/TRBJ1-2 clonotypes used adaptor-ligated barcode primers. TCRdb recomputed calls from the multiplex PCR reads with MiXCR, one row per CDR3 protein. The profile covers a few hundred distinct CDR3 sequences, with 21% appearing a single time and around 25% taken by the ten largest. General observations from the study: Under 2.1% of tumor Treg sequences matched blood Tregs or memory cells. In terms of TCR gene usage, tumor memory CD4+ T cells clustered together with blood and lymph node memory CD4+ cells, as well as with lymph node naive CD4+ cells.

The clonotype comes from a female donor with breast cancer. J is TRBJ1-2 and V is TRBV12-3 or TRBV12-4, with no clear D. The sequenced sample consisted of naive CD4+ T cells sorted from blood. Specified subset: naive CD4+ T cells, CD4+CD45RA+CD25-. The CDR3 coding sequence is TGTGCCAGCACTTGGAGCAGGACCTATGGCTACACCTTC. Translation gives CASTWSRTYGYTF.